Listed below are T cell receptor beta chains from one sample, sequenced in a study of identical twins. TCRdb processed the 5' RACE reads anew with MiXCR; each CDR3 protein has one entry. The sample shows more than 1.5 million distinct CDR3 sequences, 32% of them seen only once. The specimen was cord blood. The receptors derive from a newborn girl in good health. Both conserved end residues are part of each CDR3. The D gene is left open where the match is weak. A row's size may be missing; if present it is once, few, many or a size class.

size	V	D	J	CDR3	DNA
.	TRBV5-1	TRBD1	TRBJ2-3	CASSRTGWTDTQYF	TGCGCCAGCAGTAGGACAGGGTGGACAGATACGCAGTATTTT
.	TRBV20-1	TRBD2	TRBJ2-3	CSARVRAGVHTQYF	TGCAGTGCTAGAGTGCGAGCGGGGGTACATACGCAGTATTTT
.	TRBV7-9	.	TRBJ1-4	CASSLPRNPTNEKLFF	TGTGCCAGCAGCCTACCACGGAATCCAACTAATGAAAAACTGTTTTTT
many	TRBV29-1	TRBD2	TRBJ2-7	CSVVGLGTSVYEQYF	TGCAGCGTTGTAGGTCTCGGGACTAGCGTCTACGAGCAGTACTTC
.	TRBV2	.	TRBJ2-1	CASTGHLSSYNEQFF	TGTGCCAGCACTGGGCACCTTAGCTCCTACAATGAGCAGTTCTTC
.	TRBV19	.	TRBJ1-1	CASTIRGNTEAFF	TGTGCCAGTACCATAAGGGGAAACACTGAAGCTTTCTTT
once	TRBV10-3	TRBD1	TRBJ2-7	CAISPLTGGNEQYF	TGTGCCATCAGTCCTCTGACAGGGGGAAATGAGCAGTACTTC
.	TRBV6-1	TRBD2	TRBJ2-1	CASYLAGATSSHNEQFF	TGTGCCAGTTACTTAGCGGGAGCCACGAGCTCCCACAATGAGCAGTTCTTC
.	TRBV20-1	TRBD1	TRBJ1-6	CSARDHGGGNSPLHF	TGCAGTGCTAGAGATCACGGAGGGGGCAATTCACCCCTCCACTTT
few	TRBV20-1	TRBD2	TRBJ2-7	CSARRTSGIYEQYF	TGCAGTGCTAGGCGGACTAGCGGGATCTACGAGCAGTACTTC
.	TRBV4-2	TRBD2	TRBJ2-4	CASSQGGLAGSRHKNIQYF	TGTGCCAGCAGCCAAGGGGGACTAGCGGGTTCCCGACACAAAAACATTCAGTACTTC
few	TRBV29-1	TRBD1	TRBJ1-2	CSVEWGVGQGATNYGYTF	TGCAGCGTTGAATGGGGTGTGGGACAGGGGGCGACCAACTATGGCTACACCTTC
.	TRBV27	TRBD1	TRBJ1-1	CASSSQTGLNTEAFF	TGTGCCAGCAGTTCCCAGACAGGGTTGAACACTGAAGCTTTCTTT
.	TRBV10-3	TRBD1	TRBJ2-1	CAINFKGAYNEQFF	TGTGCCATCAACTTCAAGGGGGCTTACAATGAGCAGTTCTTC
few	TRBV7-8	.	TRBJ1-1	CASSATGTEAFF	TGTGCCAGCAGCGCTACCGGGACTGAAGCTTTCTTT
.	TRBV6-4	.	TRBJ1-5	CASIRHSIPPQHF	TGTGCCAGCATTCGACATTCAATCCCGCCCCAGCATTTT
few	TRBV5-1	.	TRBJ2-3	CASSLKGAEDTQYF	TGCGCCAGCAGCTTGAAGGGCGCGGAAGATACGCAGTATTTT
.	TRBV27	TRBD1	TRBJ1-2	CASSFFVPLGQTNYGYTF	TGTGCCAGCAGTTTTTTCGTCCCCCTGGGACAGACTAACTATGGCTACACCTTC
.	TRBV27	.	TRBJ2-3	CASSLSLAEKNTDTQYF	TGTGCCAGCAGTTTATCCTTAGCGGAGAAAAACACAGATACGCAGTATTTT
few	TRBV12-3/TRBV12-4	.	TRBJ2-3	CASSRTLGDTQYF	TGTGCCAGCAGTCGCACCTTGGGCGATACGCAGTATTTT
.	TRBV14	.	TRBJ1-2	CASSHSGVGSYGYTF	TGTGCCAGCAGCCACTCAGGTGTGGGGAGCTATGGCTACACCTTC
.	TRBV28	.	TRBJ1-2	CASSSTHRDGYTF	TGTGCCAGCAGTTCCACCCACAGGGATGGCTACACCTTC
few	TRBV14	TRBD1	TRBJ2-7	CASSHPGQASSFEQYF	TGTGCCAGCAGCCATCCCGGACAGGCTAGCTCCTTCGAGCAGTACTTC
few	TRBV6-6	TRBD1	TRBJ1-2	CASSYGTGGHYGYTF	TGTGCCAGCAGTTACGGGACAGGGGGACACTATGGCTACACCTTC
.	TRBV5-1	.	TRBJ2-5	CASSSRLLKETQYF	TGCGCCAGCAGCTCCAGACTGTTGAAGGAGACCCAGTACTTC
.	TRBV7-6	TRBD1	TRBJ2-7	CASSSWSRPGQRPYEQYF	TGTGCCAGCAGCTCTTGGTCTAGGCCGGGACAGAGACCCTACGAGCAGTACTTC
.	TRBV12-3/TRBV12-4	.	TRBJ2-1	CASSLKSSERNEGYNEQFF	TGTGCCAGCAGTTTAAAAAGTTCGGAGCGGAACGAGGGTTACAATGAGCAGTTCTTC
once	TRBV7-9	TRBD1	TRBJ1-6	CASSLEDREVGSPLHF	TGTGCCAGCAGCTTAGAGGACAGGGAAGTTGGCTCACCCCTCCACTTT
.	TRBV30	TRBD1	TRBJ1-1	CAWRPGQTMNTEAFF	TGTGCCTGGCGCCCGGGACAGACCATGAACACTGAAGCTTTCTTT
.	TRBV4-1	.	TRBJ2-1	CASSQVFMNEQFF	TGCGCCAGCAGCCAAGTGTTCATGAATGAGCAGTTCTTC
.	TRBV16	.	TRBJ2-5	CASSQWRETQYF	TGTGCCAGCAGCCAATGGAGAGAGACCCAGTACTTC
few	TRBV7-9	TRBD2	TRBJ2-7	CASSPTPGLAGSYEQYF	TGTGCCAGCAGCCCCACCCCCGGACTAGCGGGCTCCTACGAGCAGTACTTC
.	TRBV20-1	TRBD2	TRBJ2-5	CSARTSGKETQYF	TGCAGTGCTAGGACTAGCGGGAAGGAGACCCAGTACTTC
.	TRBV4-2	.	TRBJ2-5	CASRLGDSQYF	TGTGCCAGCAGACTAGGGGACTCGCAGTACTTC
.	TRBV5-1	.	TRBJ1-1	CASSLVGSLLNTEAFF	TGCGCCAGCAGCTTGGTAGGCAGTCTCCTGAACACTGAAGCTTTCTTT
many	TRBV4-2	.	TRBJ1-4	CASSQAWGNEKLFF	TGTGCCAGCAGTCAGGCCTGGGGTAATGAAAAACTGTTTTTT
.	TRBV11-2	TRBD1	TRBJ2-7	CASSSINRGLNEQYF	TGTGCCAGCAGCTCGATCAACAGGGGGCTAAACGAGCAGTACTTC
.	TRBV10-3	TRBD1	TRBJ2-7	CAITLDRGSEQYF	TGTGCCATCACCTTAGACAGGGGGAGCGAGCAGTACTTC
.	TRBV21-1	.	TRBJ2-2	CASSKRQGVWTGELFF	TGTGCCAGCAGCAAGAGACAGGGCGTGTGGACCGGGGAGCTGTTTTTT
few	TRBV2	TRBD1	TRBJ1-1	CASSVRQGITEAFF	TGTGCCAGCAGTGTGAGACAGGGGATCACTGAAGCTTTCTTT
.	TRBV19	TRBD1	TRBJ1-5	CASSSGQGAWQPQHF	TGTGCCAGTAGTTCGGGACAGGGGGCCTGGCAGCCCCAGCATTTT
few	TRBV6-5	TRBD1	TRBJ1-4	CASRPGQATNEKLFF	TGTGCCAGCAGACCGGGACAGGCAACTAATGAAAAACTGTTTTTT
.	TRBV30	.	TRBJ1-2	CAWSGGAGYTF	TGTGCCTGGAGTGGAGGGGCTGGCTACACCTTC
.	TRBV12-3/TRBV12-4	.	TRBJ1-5	CASSRGQGGTQPQHF	TGTGCCAGCAGCCGGGGCCAGGGCGGGACTCAGCCCCAGCATTTT
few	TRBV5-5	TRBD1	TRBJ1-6	CASSVRTGDNSPLHF	TGTGCCAGCAGCGTACGGACAGGGGATAATTCACCCCTCCACTTT